These 25 T cell receptor beta chains came from one sample sequenced in a study of shared clonotypes between healthy human individuals. Assay used: immunoSEQ multiplex PCR; TCRdb lists only in-frame clones, some missing. The profile shows roughly 1 million clones, roughly 80% of them singletons. Sequencing was done on a sample of memory CD4+ T cells sorted from blood. Noted subset: CD45RA-negative fraction. The receptors originated from a man aged 18-30 years in good health.

This rearrangement joins TRBV28 to TRBJ1-6; perhaps TRBD1 as D (5 bases). The CDR3 consists of 18 residues. The germline V gene encodes CDR1 MDHEN and CDR2 SYDVKM. Between the trimmed V and J ends, which lost 6 bases and 0 bases, there was a span of 18 bases. In DNA form, the CDR3 reads TGTGCCAGCAGACTAGGGGTAGGGCCGAGCTCCTATAATTCACCCCTCCACTTT. It specifies CASRLGVGPSSYNSPLHF.

The V and J genes are TRBV28 and TRBJ2-5; D remains unclear. The germline gives CDR1 MDHEN, CDR2 SYDVKM. The CDR3 runs 15 residues. The V end was cut by 2 bases, the J end by 0 bases, with 10 bases between. Here the CDR3 reads CASSLEPSYQETQYF. DNA of the CDR3: TGTGCCAGCAGTTTAGAACCCTCGTACCAAGAGACCCAGTACTTC.

The chain recombines TRBV15 with TRBJ1-3; 9 bases agree with TRBD1. CDR3 length: 18 amino acids. Unmatched junction bases numbered 11, after V lost 5 bases and J lost 0 bases. CDR1 and CDR2 from the germline V gene are LNHNV and YYDKDF (reference sequence). This chain's CDR3 is CATSQPGTGLDSGNTIYF. The CDR3 nucleotides are TGTGCCACCAGCCAACCCGGGACAGGGCTGGACTCTGGAAACACCATATATTTT.

This sequence joins TRBV25-1 and TRBJ1-6; D may be TRBD1 (5 bases). Germline CDR1 reads MGHDK; CDR2 reads SYGVNS. The germline V and J ends were trimmed by 2 bases and 7 bases, with 12 bases remaining between them. There are 15 residues in the CDR3. Here the CDR3 reads CASSEATGPNSPLHF. As DNA, the CDR3 is TGTGCCAGCAGTGAAGCGACGGGGCCCAATTCACCCCTCCACTTT.

Comment on this clone: Other DNA sequences from this sample encode an identical CDR3 as well. This chain links TRBV5-1 with TRBJ2-2; D is uncertain. This CDR3 has 15 residues. Germline-derived CDR1 and CDR2 are SGHRS and YFSETQ. Trimming left V 0 bases short and J 3 bases short, with 9 bases between. DNA for the CDR3: TGCGCCAGCAGCTTGGTAGGGTCGGACACCGGGGAGCTGTTTTTT. Its translation is CASSLVGSDTGELFF.

V and J are TRBV4-1 and TRBJ1-5, with TRBD1 matching over 8 bases. Per the germline V gene, CDR1 is MGHRA and CDR2 is YSYEKL. V lost 1 base and J lost 4; bases outside the gene matches: 3. The CDR3 covers 15 residues. The CDR3 DNA sequence: TGCGCCAGCAGCCAAGGGGACAGGAAAAATCAGCCCCAGCATTTT. The encoded protein is CASSQGDRKNQPQHF.

Notes on this clone: This same CDR3 is encoded by further DNA sequences in the sample. The genes are TRBV7-2 and TRBJ2-1; a possible D gene is TRBD1 (7 bases). Germline CDR1 is SGHTA and CDR2 is FQGNSA. V was pared by 2 bases and J by 5 bases, with 10 bases between. The CDR3 sequence is 14 residues long. CDR3 sequence reads: CASSLRRGDNEQFF. CDR3 coding DNA: TGTGCCAGCAGCTTACGCAGGGGGGACAATGAGCAGTTCTTC.

This rearrangement joins TRBV9 to TRBJ1-2, with TRBD1 identical over 8 bases. Germline values: CDR1 SGDLS, CDR2 YYNGEE. The CDR3 contains 15 residues. Trimming took 2 bases from V and 2 from J; bases not matched to a gene: 5. CDR3 DNA sequence: TGTGCCAGCAGCGTGGGGACAGGAGCCAACTATGGCTACACCTTC. Its protein is CASSVGTGANYGYTF.

This clone was observed a handful of times. The V call is TRBV6-5, the J call TRBJ2-1; 10 bases match TRBD2. Trimming took 4 bases from V and 9 from J; bases not matched to a gene: 9. From germline, CDR1 is MNHEY and CDR2 SVGAGI. CDR3 length: 15 residues. CDR3 region: CASSSPSGSLSEQFF. The CDR3 DNA reads TGTGCCAGCAGTTCACCTAGCGGGAGTTTATCTGAGCAGTTCTTC.

V is TRBV19 and J is TRBJ1-2; perhaps TRBD1 as D (6 bases). This CDR3 comprises 12 residues. The V and J ends lost 7 bases and 10 bases respectively, with 16 bases between them. Germline CDR1 is LNHDA and CDR2 is SQIVND (reference sequence). CDR3 sequence: CASTTGQVVYTF. DNA for the CDR3: TGTGCCAGTACTACGGGACAAGTAGTCTACACCTTC.

This clone has just a few counts. The chain has TRBV7-9 and TRBJ2-5; 11 nucleotides agree with TRBD2. This CDR3 has 18 amino acids. With V trimmed by 5 bases and J by 0 bases, 11 bases remained unmatched. The germline gives CDR1 SEHNR, CDR2 FQNEAQ (reference sequence). In nucleotides, the CDR3 is TGTGCCAGCAGCATTTTAGCGGGGGGGCCGAAATACCAAGAGACCCAGTACTTC. Translated: CASSILAGGPKYQETQYF.

The chain couples TRBV10-3 to TRBJ1-4; possible D gene TRBD1, 6 bases. This CDR3 is 16 amino acids long. Germline V gene data show CDR1 as ENHRY and CDR2 as SYGVKD. Trimming cost V 5 bases and J 0 bases, with 13 bases left between them. The CDR3: CAISTGSTATNEKLFF. CDR3 in DNA: TGTGCCATCAGTACAGGGTCGACTGCAACTAATGAAAAACTGTTTTTT.

This chain joins TRBV2 and TRBJ2-7; D possibly corresponds to TRBD1 (5 bases). Trimming left V 3 bases short and J 6 bases short, with 12 bases between. Germline V gene sequence: CDR1 SNHLY, CDR2 FYNNEI. The CDR3 has 13 amino acids. The CDR3 loop reads CASSDDRPSEQYF. The CDR3 nucleotides read TGTGCCAGCAGTGACGACAGACCTTCCGAGCAGTACTTC.

The chain carries TRBV9 and TRBJ2-3; maybe TRBD2 (7 bases). The CDR3 consists of 16 residues. Germline values: CDR1 SGDLS, CDR2 YYNGEE. The V gene lost 0 bases and the J gene lost 6 bases, with 17 bases spanning the gap. The CDR3 nucleotides are TGTGCCAGCAGCGTAGCCGGGGGGCTGGGGAGGGATACGCAGTATTTT. Translated, it gives CASSVAGGLGRDTQYF.

This clone was seen only a few times. CDR3 amino acids: CASSLDRGTWAFF. In DNA form, the CDR3 reads TGTGCCAGCAGCTTGGACAGGGGTACCTGGGCTTTCTTT. This chain links TRBV11-2 with TRBJ1-1; 9 bases match TRBD1. CDR1 SGHAT and CDR2 FQNNGV come from the germline V gene. After removal of 3 bases from V and 11 bases from J, the junction contained 7 bases not matched to a gene. The CDR3 spans 13 residues. The entire variable domain, with the rest obtained from reference TRBV11-2 and TRBJ1-1, is as follows: EAGVAQSPRYKIIEKRQSVAFWCNPISGHATLYWYQQILGQGPKLLIQFQNNGVVDDSQLPKDRFSAERLKGVDSTLKIQPAKLEDSAVYLCASSLDRGTWAFFGQGTRLTVV.

This sequence joins TRBV2 and TRBJ1-5; tentatively, D is TRBD1 (5 bases). Germline loops: CDR1 SNHLY, CDR2 FYNNEI. The germline V and J ends were trimmed by 2 bases and 5 bases, with 13 bases remaining between them. The CDR3 is 15 residues long. The CDR3 region has the DNA TGTGCCAGCAGTGAATATGTGGGGGGATATCAGCCCCAGCATTTT. This codes for CASSEYVGGYQPQHF.

The chain recombines TRBV5-5 with TRBJ1-1; a possible D gene is TRBD1 (5 bases). V lost 2 bases and J 3 bases, leaving 11 bases between the germline ends. The germline gives CDR1 SGHKS, CDR2 YYEKEE (reference sequence). This CDR3 contains 14 residues. CDR3 DNA: TGTGCCAGCAGCTTCCTCGGGGACCACACTGAAGCTTTCTTT. It encodes CASSFLGDHTEAFF.

The V and J genes are TRBV6-5 and TRBJ2-7; possibly TRBD1 or TRBD2 for D (6 bases each). Germline CDR1 is MNHEY and CDR2 is SVGAGI. Between the trimmed V and J ends, which lost 0 bases and 0 bases, there was a span of 9 bases. CDR3 size: 15 residues. CDR3 protein: CASSYSGGPSYEQYF. DNA of the CDR3: TGTGCCAGCAGTTACTCAGGGGGGCCCTCCTACGAGCAGTACTTC.

This clone was counted only a few times. This rearrangement joins TRBV28 to TRBJ2-7, with D maybe TRBD2 (6 bases). This CDR3 is 15 amino acids long. Germline assignment: CDR1 MDHEN and CDR2 SYDVKM. Trimming removed 5 bases at V and 1 base at J, with 15 bases between. The CDR3 is CASSSRGTPSYEQYF. The CDR3 DNA follows: TGTGCCAGCAGTAGCCGCGGGACCCCTTCCTACGAGCAGTACTTC.

The table lists this clone with a count of one. J is TRBJ2-3 and V is TRBV19; D possibly corresponds to TRBD1 (6 bases). The length of the CDR3 is 16 residues. V was clipped by 7 bases and J by 0 bases, with 17 bases between them. From germline, CDR1 is LNHDA and CDR2 SQIVND (reference sequence). The CDR3 bases are TGTGCCAGTACACTCTCCGGGACAACTAGCACAGATACGCAGTATTTT. The encoded protein is CASTLSGTTSTDTQYF.

This chain uses TRBV7-8 with TRBJ1-3; 7 nucleotides agree with TRBD1. Trimming at V came to 5 bases and at J to 1 base, leaving 5 bases not matched to a gene. This CDR3 region has 15 residues. Germline V gives CDR1 SGHVS, CDR2 FQNEAQ. The CDR3 coding sequence is TGTGCCAGCAGCCCTTGGACAGGATCTGGAAACACCATATATTTT. This translates into CASSPWTGSGNTIYF.

The rearrangement links TRBV10-2 to TRBJ2-7, with TRBD1 as a possible D gene (6 bases). The V end lost 7 bases, the J end lost 3 bases, and 10 bases lay between the germline ends. The CDR3 has 12 residues. In germline, CDR1 is WSHSY, CDR2 SAAADI. The CDR3 reads CASTTGFYEQYF. CDR3 DNA: TGCGCCAGCACGACAGGTTTCTACGAGCAGTACTTC.

The genes are TRBV7-6 and TRBJ2-1; 9 bases map to TRBD2. The CDR3 spans 17 residues. The germline V gene encodes CDR1 SGHVS and CDR2 FNYEAQ. J was trimmed by 5 bases and V by 5 bases; bases with no gene match: 13. The CDR3 nucleotides are TGTGCCAGCAGCACTAGTACTCTAGCGGGAACTCACAATGAGCAGTTCTTC. Amino acid sequence: CASSTSTLAGTHNEQFF. Full variable domain (outside the CDR3, taken from reference TRBV7-6 and TRBJ2-1): GAGVSQSPRYKVTKRGQDVALRCDPISGHVSLYWYRQALGQGPEFLTYFNYEAQQDKSGLPNDRFSAERPEGSISTLTIQRTEQRDSAMYRCASSTSTLAGTHNEQFFGPGTRLTVL.

J is TRBJ1-4 and V is TRBV5-8; perhaps TRBD1 as D (5 bases). The CDR3 runs 11 residues. V lost 3 bases, J lost 8 bases, and 5 bases lay in between. From germline, CDR1 is SGHTS and CDR2 YDEGEE. CDR3 residues: CASSWGEKLFF. For the CDR3, the DNA is TGTGCCAGCAGCTGGGGGGAAAAACTGTTTTTT.

This chain links TRBV30 with TRBJ1-3; the D gene is possibly TRBD1 (5 bases). Germline V gives CDR1 GTSNPN, CDR2 SVGIG (reference sequence). The ends were cut back, 5 bases at V and 0 bases at J, with 11 bases in the middle. This CDR3 region has 14 residues. Here the CDR3 reads CAWSPGRSGNTIYF. The CDR3 DNA follows: TGTGCCTGGTCGCCAGGGCGCTCTGGAAACACCATATATTTT. Looking up the rest from reference TRBV30 and TRBJ1-3 gives the full variable domain: SQTIHQWPATLVQPVGSPLSLECTVEGTSNPNLYWYRQAAGRGLQLLFYSVGIGQISSEVPQNLSASRPQDRQFILSSKKLLLSDSGFYLCAWSPGRSGNTIYFGEGSWLTVV.